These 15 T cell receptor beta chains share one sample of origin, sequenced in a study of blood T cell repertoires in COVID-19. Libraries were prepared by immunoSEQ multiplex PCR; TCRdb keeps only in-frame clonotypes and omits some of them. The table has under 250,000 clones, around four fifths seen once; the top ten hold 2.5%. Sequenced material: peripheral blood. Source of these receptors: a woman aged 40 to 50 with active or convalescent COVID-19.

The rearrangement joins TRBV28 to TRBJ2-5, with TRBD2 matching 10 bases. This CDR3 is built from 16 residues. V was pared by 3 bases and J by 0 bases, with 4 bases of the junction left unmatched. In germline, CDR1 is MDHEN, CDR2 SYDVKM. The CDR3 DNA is TGTGCCAGCAGTTTCCGGGGACTAGCGAACCAAGAGACCCAGTACTTC. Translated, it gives CASSFRGLANQETQYF. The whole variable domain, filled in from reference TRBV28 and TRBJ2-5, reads DVKVTQSSRYLVKRTGEKVFLECVQDMDHENMFWYRQDPGLGLRLIYFSYDVKMKEKGDIPEGYSVSREKKERFSLILESASTNQTSMYLCASSFRGLANQETQYFGPGTRLLVL.

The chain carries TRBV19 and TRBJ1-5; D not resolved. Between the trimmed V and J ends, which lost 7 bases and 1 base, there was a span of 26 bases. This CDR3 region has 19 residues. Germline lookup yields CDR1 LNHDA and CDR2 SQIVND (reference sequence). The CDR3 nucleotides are TGTGCCAGTACCCTCCCCCCCCGGGAAAAGGTTAAAAGCAATCAGCCCCAGCATTTT. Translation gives CASTLPPREKVKSNQPQHF.

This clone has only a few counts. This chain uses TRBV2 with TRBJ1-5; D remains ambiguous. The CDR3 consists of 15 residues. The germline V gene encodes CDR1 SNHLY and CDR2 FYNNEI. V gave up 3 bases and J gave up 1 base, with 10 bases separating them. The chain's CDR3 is CASSEREESNQPQHF. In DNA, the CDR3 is TGTGCCAGCAGTGAGAGGGAGGAGAGCAATCAGCCCCAGCATTTT. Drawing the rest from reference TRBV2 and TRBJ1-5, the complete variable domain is EPEVTQTPSHQVTQMGQEVILRCVPISNHLYFYWYRQILGQKVEFLVSFYNNEISEKSEIFDDQFSVERPDGSNFTLKIRSTKLEDSAMYFCASSEREESNQPQHFGDGTRLSIL.

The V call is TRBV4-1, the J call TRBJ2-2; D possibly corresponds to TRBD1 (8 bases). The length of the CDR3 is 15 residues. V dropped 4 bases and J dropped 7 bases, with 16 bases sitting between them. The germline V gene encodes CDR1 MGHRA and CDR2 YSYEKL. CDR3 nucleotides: TGCGCCAGCAGCCCGAAGACAGGGGAGGGCGGGGAGCTGTTTTTT. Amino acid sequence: CASSPKTGEGGELFF.

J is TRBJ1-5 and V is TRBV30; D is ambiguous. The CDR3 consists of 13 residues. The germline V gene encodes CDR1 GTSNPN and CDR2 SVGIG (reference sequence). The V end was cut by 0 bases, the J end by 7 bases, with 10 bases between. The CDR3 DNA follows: TGTGCCTGGAGTGTAGGGAGTGGCCAGCCCCAGCATTTT. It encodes CAWSVGSGQPQHF.

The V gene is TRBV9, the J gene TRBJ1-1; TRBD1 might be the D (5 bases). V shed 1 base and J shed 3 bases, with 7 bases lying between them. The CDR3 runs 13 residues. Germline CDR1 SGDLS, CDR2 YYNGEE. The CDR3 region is CASSVSGYTEAFF. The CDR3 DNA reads TGTGCCAGCAGCGTATCAGGGTACACTGAAGCTTTCTTT.

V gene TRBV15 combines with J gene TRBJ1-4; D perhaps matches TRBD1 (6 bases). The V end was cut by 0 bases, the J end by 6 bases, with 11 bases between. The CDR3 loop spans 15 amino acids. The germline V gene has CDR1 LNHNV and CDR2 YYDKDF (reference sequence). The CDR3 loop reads CATSRDQGLYEKLFF. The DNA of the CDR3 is TGTGCCACCAGCAGAGACCAGGGGCTGTATGAAAAACTGTTTTTT.

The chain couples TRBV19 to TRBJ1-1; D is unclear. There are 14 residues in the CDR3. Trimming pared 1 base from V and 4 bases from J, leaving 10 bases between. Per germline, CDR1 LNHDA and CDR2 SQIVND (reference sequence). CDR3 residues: CASSIVGGGTEAFF. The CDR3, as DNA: TGTGCCAGTAGTATAGTAGGCGGCGGCACTGAAGCTTTCTTT.

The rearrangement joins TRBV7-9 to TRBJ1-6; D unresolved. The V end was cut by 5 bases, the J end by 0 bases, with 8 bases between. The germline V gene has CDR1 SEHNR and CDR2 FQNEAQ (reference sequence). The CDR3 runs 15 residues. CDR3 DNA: TGTGCCAGCAGCGTACAGAGCTCCTATAATTCACCCCTCCACTTT. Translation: CASSVQSSYNSPLHF. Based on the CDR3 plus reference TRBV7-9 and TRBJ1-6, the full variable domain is DTGVSQNPRHKITKRGQNVTFRCDPISEHNRLYWYRQTLGQGPEFLTYFQNEAQLEKSRLLSDRFSAERPKGSFSTLEIQRTEQGDSAMYLCASSVQSSYNSPLHFGNGTRLTVT.

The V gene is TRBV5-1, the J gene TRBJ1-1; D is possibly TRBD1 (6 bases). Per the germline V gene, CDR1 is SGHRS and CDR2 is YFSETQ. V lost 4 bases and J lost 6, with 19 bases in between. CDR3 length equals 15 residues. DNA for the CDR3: TGCGCCAGCAGCCCCCAAACAGGGTTTGGGGCTGAAGCTTTCTTT. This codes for CASSPQTGFGAEAFF. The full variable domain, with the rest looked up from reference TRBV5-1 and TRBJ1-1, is KAGVTQTPRYLIKTRGQQVTLSCSPISGHRSVSWYQQTPGQGLQFLFEYFSETQRNKGNFPGRFSGRQFSNSRSEMNVSTLELGDSALYLCASSPQTGFGAEAFFGQGTRLTVV.

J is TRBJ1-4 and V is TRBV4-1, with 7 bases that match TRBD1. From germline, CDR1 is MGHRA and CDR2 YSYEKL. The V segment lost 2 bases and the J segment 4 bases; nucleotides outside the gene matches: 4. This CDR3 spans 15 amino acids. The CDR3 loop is CASSQSGTDNEKLFF. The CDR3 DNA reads TGCGCCAGCAGCCAATCGGGGACAGATAATGAAAAACTGTTTTTT.

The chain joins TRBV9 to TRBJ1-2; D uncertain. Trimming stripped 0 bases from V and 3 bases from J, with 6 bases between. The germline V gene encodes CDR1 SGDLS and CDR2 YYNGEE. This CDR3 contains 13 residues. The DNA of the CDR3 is TGTGCCAGCAGCGTAGTCCAGGACTATGGCTACACCTTC. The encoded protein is CASSVVQDYGYTF.

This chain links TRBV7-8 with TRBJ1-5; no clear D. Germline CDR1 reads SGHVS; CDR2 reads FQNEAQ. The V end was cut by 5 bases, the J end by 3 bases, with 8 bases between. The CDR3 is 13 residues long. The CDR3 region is CASSRTVNQPQHF. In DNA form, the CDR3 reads TGTGCCAGCAGCCGTACGGTCAATCAGCCCCAGCATTTT.

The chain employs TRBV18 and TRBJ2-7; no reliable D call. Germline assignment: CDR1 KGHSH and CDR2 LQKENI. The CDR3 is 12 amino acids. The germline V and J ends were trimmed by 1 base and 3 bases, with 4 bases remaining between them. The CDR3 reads CASSPLGYEQYF. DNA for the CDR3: TGTGCCAGCTCACCACTCGGCTACGAGCAGTACTTC.

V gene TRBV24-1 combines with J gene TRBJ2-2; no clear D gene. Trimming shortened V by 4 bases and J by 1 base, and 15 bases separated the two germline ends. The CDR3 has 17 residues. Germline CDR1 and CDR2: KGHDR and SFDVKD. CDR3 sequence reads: CATSDNHRYGNTGELFF. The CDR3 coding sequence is TGTGCCACCAGTGACAACCACCGGTACGGGAACACCGGGGAGCTGTTTTTT.